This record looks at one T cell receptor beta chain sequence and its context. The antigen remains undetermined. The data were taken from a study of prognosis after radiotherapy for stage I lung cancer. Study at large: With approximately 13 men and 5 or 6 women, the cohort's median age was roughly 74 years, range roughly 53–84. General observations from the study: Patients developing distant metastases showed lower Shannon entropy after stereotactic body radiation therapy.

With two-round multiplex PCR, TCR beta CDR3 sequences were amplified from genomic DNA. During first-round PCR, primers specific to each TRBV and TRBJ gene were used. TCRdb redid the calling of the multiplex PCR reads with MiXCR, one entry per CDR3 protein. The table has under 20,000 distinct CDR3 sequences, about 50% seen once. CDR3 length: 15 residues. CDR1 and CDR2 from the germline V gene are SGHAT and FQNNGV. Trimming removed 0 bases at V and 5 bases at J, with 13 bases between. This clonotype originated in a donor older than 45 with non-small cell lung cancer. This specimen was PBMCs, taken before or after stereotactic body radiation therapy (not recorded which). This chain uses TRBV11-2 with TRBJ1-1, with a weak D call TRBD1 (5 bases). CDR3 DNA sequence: TGTGCCAGCAGCTTAGATGTTTGGGGGAGAACTGAAGCTTTCTTT. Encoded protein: CASSLDVWGRTEAFF.